This T cell receptor beta chain came from a study of tumor-infiltrating lymphocytes in primary liver carcinoma. In the case of this clonotype: A much larger clone differs by one base, so this may be a read error.

From around 500 ng of total RNA, TCR beta-specific cDNA was reverse-transcribed using a constant-region primer. Employing slightly modified ARM-PCR, three nested multiplex PCR rounds were run, and these gave rise to the TCR beta libraries. Each of the first two PCR rounds ran roughly 10 cycles with TRBV1-TRBV30 forward and C-beta reverse primers. Each CDR3 protein is one row after TCRdb ran MiXCR on the multiplex PCR reads. The sample yields fewer than 250,000 distinct CDR3 sequences, less than 70% seen once. Germline CDR1 and CDR2: MNHEY and SVGAGI. This CDR3 is 15 amino acids long. Both blood RNA, taken from unsorted whole blood, and germline DNA were extracted.

The receptor was derived from a woman aged 55-70 years with primary liver carcinoma and hepatitis B virus infection. Source material: peripheral blood. The V call is TRBV6-5, the J call TRBJ2-1; 7 nucleotides align to TRBD1. CDR3 in amino acids: CASKVETGANNEQIF. The CDR3 DNA reads as TGTGCCAGCAAAGTGGAAACAGGGGCAAACAATGAGCAGATCTTC.